This section outlines one T cell receptor beta chain sequence together with its context. The data stem from a study of T cell responses to AZD1222 COVID-19 vaccine. At the level of the study: Analysis merged second doses at about 4 or about 12 weeks.

Repertoires were generated with immunoSEQ multiplex PCR, while TCRdb's copy carries only in-frame clones and drops some. Of approximately 90,000 clones in the sample, roughly 90% were seen once. The sequence came from an adult in good health. Material: peripheral blood, obtained on day 0 of AZD1222 vaccination.

The CDR3 bases are TGTGCCAGTACGGACGGCGGAGGTGTAAACGAGCAGTACTTC. Protein product: CASTDGGGVNEQYF. The V gene is TRBV6-5, the J gene TRBJ2-7, with D maybe TRBD2 (5 bases). Trimming left V 9 bases short and J 5 bases short, with 20 bases between. This CDR3 is built from 14 residues. Looked up from germline, CDR1 is MNHEY and CDR2 is SVGAGI.